This T cell receptor (beta chain) derives from a study of cytomegalovirus exposure and HLA in healthy donors. CDR1 is SGHTA and CDR2 is FQGTGA in the germline V gene. The CDR3 has 14 amino acids. Trimming removed 0 bases from V and 1 base from J, with 6 bases in between. Primers included in the PCR were 60 Vbeta and 13 Jbeta primers. Profiled with immunoSEQ multiplex PCR; TCRdb holds only in-frame clones, not every one. There are 89,000 or so clones in the sample; around four fifths occur only once, and 2% to 2.5% lies in the top ten. Study outcomes and limitations: Apparent HLA restriction characterized most CMV-associated TCR beta chains in a later analysis.

A note on this clone: Antigen specificity is unknown.

The receptor comes from a boy aged 10-17 years in good health and CMV-seronegative. Sequences were obtained from PBMCs. The chain uses TRBV7-3 and TRBJ1-1; no definite D call. The CDR3 nucleotides read TGTGCCAGCAGCTTAACGGGAGGGAACACTGAAGCTTTCTTT. Protein: CASSLTGGNTEAFF.